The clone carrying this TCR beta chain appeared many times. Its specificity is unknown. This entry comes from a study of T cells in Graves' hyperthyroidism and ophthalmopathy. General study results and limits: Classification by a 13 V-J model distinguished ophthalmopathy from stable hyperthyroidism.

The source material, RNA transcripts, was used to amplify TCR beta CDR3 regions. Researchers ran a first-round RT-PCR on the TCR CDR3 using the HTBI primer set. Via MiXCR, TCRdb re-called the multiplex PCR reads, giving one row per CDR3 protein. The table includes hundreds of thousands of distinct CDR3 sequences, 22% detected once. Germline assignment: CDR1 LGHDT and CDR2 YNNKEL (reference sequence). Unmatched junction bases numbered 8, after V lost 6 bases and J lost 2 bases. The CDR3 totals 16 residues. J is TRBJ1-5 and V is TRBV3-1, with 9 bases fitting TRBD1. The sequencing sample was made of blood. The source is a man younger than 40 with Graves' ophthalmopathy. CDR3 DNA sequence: TGTGCCAGCAGAGGACAGGGGCGGGCCGGCAATCAGCCCCAGCATTTT. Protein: CASRGQGRAGNQPQHF. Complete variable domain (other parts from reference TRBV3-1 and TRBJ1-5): DTAVSQTPKYLVTQMGNDKSIKCEQNLGHDTMYWYKQDSKKFLKIMFSYNNKELIINETVPNRFSPKSPDKAHLNLHINSLELGDSAVYFCASRGQGRAGNQPQHFGDGTRLSIL.